These 13 T cell receptor beta chains originate from one sample sequenced in a study of blood T cells in healthy people across ages. The authors ran a second PCR of 7 to 11 cycles using a sample-barcoded 5' primer and a J-beta primer mix. TCRdb reprocessed the 5' RACE reads via MiXCR and lists one record per CDR3 protein. Found here are 380,000 or so distinct CDR3 sequences, 50% to 60% of them singletons; the top ten hold over 40%. The source material was blood. The origin of the receptors is a man in his sixties in good health.

V is TRBV5-1 and J is TRBJ2-1, with TRBD1 matching 7 bases. The germline gives CDR1 SGHRS, CDR2 YFSETQ. This CDR3 comprises 13 residues. With 0 bases clipped from V and 8 bases from J, the junction kept 2 bases outside the gene matches. Written as DNA, the CDR3 is TGCGCCAGCAGCTTGGATACAGGGGATGAGCAGTTCTTC. It translates to CASSLDTGDEQFF.

Only one count was recorded for this clonotype. The chain uses TRBV6-5 and TRBJ2-5; 9 nucleotides match TRBD1. From germline, CDR1 is MNHEY and CDR2 SVGAGI. V was clipped by 6 bases and J by 11 bases; unmatched bases: 16. The CDR3 length is 15 residues. CDR3 sequence (DNA): TGTGCCAGCAGAAATACAGGGGGCGCAGGCGATGAGCAGTACTTC. It yields the protein CASRNTGGAGDEQYF.

This chain joins TRBV20-1 and TRBJ1-1, with D possibly TRBD1 on 5 matching bases. Trimming took 6 bases from V and 3 from J, leaving 11 bases between them. This CDR3 is 12 amino acids long. The germline V gene encodes CDR1 DFQATT and CDR2 SNEGSKA (reference sequence). The CDR3 DNA sequence: TGCAGTGCCCGGGACGGTGACACTGAAGCTTTCTTT. Translated, it gives CSARDGDTEAFF.

V is TRBV20-1 and J is TRBJ2-5, with D possibly TRBD1 on 5 matching bases. Deletions cut 0 bases from V and 5 bases from J, with 10 bases between. The CDR3 runs 13 residues. In germline, CDR1 is DFQATT, CDR2 SNEGSKA (reference sequence). CDR3 DNA sequence: TGCAGTGCTAGAGATCCAGGGCGGGAGACCCAGTACTTC. This encodes CSARDPGRETQYF.

This clonotype was picked up a small number of times. The gene calls are TRBV20-1 and TRBJ1-1; TRBD1 might be the D (5 bases). V dropped 2 bases and J dropped 4 bases, with 14 bases sitting between them. Germline V gives CDR1 DFQATT, CDR2 SNEGSKA (reference sequence). This CDR3 has 14 residues. The CDR3 sequence: CSARIWAGPTEAFF. The CDR3 nucleotides are TGCAGTGCTAGAATCTGGGCAGGGCCCACTGAAGCTTTCTTT.

In its sample, this clonotype was seen a few times. The chain couples TRBV7-2 to TRBJ2-1, with D unclear. Germline lookup yields CDR1 SGHTA and CDR2 FQGNSA. V lost 2 bases and J lost 4, with 12 bases in between. This CDR3 has 15 amino acids. The CDR3, as DNA: TGTGCCAGCAGCTTAACTCCTTTCCCTTACAATGAGCAGTTCTTC. It is translated as CASSLTPFPYNEQFF.

This clonotype has more than one count but fewer than ten. The genes are TRBV6-2 or TRBV6-3 and TRBJ2-1, with TRBD2 matching 11 bases. There are 19 residues in the CDR3. CDR1 and CDR2 (germline): MNHEY, SVGEGT. V was clipped by 5 bases and J by 0 bases; unmatched bases: 12. The CDR3 region has the DNA TGTGCCAGCAGTGGAGGGACTAGCGGAGGGGCCCTCTCCTACAATGAGCAGTTCTTC. Residues: CASSGGTSGGALSYNEQFF.

This clonotype was recorded many times. The CDR3 reads CSVSQGATGELFF. In DNA, the CDR3 is TGCAGCGTTTCACAAGGGGCCACCGGGGAGCTGTTTTTT. The chain uses TRBV29-1 and TRBJ2-2, with a possible D match to TRBD1 (5 bases). Trimming took 5 bases from V and 4 from J, leaving 11 bases between them. This CDR3 comprises 13 residues. Germline V gene lookup returns CDR1 SQVTM and CDR2 ANQGSEA.

This clonotype was observed many times. This chain joins TRBV5-6 and TRBJ2-1; the D is unclear. Germline V gene sequence: CDR1 SGHDT, CDR2 YYEEEE. The CDR3 has 17 amino acids. The V gene lost 4 bases and the J gene lost 2 bases, with 19 bases spanning the gap. CDR3 region: CASSSSRAPKTYNEQFF. CDR3 nucleotides: TGTGCCAGCAGCAGCTCTAGGGCCCCCAAAACCTACAATGAGCAGTTCTTC.

As concerns this clonotype: A single base separates this from a much larger clone, so it may be a read error. V and J are TRBV5-1 and TRBJ1-1; a possible D gene is TRBD1 (6 bases). Looked up from germline, CDR1 is SGHRS and CDR2 is YFSETQ. With 4 bases removed from V and 6 bases from J, the gap between germline ends came to 19 bases. The CDR3 is 15 amino acids. CDR3 residues: CASSPGQPLDAEAFF. The CDR3 bases are TGCGCCAGCAGCCCAGGACAGCCACTGGACGCTGAAGCTTTCTTT.

This clonotype showed up many times. This chain connects TRBV5-1 to TRBJ2-7; 7 nucleotides match TRBD2. Germline-derived CDR1 and CDR2 are SGHRS and YFSETQ. The CDR3 runs to 15 residues. V lost 0 bases to trimming and J lost 5 bases; unmatched junction nucleotides: 8. The CDR3 spells CASSLASSGFHEQYF. In nucleotides, the CDR3 is TGCGCCAGCAGCTTGGCTTCTAGCGGCTTCCACGAGCAGTACTTC.

A word on this clonotype: The conserved phenylalanine or tryptophan is not found at the CDR3 terminus, so this likely reflects a read error. The V call is TRBV6-5, the J call TRBJ1-6; TRBD1 matches 9 bases. CDR3 size: 15 residues. The V and J ends lost 6 bases and 7 bases, in that order; junction bases with no gene match: 7. In germline, CDR1 is MNHEY, CDR2 SVGAGI. CDR3 residues: CASRPGQGRNSPLHP. The CDR3 DNA follows: TGTGCCAGCAGACCGGGACAGGGAAGGAATTCACCCCTCCACCCT.

About this clonotype itself: A much bigger clone sits one base away, suggesting this may be a read error. The chain couples TRBV7-9 to TRBJ2-1; D not certain. Trimming pared 3 bases from V and 8 bases from J, leaving 8 bases between. The germline V gene has CDR1 SEHNR and CDR2 FQNEAQ (reference sequence). CDR3 length: 12 amino acids. This CDR3 is CASSFGTHEQFF. DNA of the CDR3: TGTGCCAGCAGCTTCGGCACCCATGAGCAGTTCTTC.